This is a list of T cell receptor beta chains from one sample in a study of a mutant IDH1 vaccine in newly diagnosed glioma. Generated by immunoSEQ multiplex PCR, the TCRdb table keeps only in-frame clones and is missing some. The sample yields about 50,000 clones, roughly 80% seen once. These receptors' antigens are unknown. This material consisted of PBMCs, taken from a glioma patient whose treatment included an IDH1 peptide vaccine. These receptors came from a man aged 50-60 years with glioma. The CDR3 runs from the conserved cysteine through the conserved F or W. The D gene is left open where the match is weak. Clone size is stated in some rows and not others, as once, few, many or a class when expanded.

D	size	J	V	DNA	CDR3
.	.	TRBJ2-1	TRBV4-1	TGCGCCAGCACCACAAACAACAGGGCGGCTGAGCAGTTCTTC	CASTTNNRAAEQFF
TRBD1	.	TRBJ1-2	TRBV25-1	TGTGCCAGCAGTGATGGACAGGGGGCCCACTATGGCTACACCTTC	CASSDGQGAHYGYTF
.	.	TRBJ1-2	TRBV5-6	TGTGCCAGCAGCTTTCGTCCGAGCCCCTTCAGCTACACCTTC	CASSFRPSPFSYTF
.	.	TRBJ2-2	TRBV27	TGTGCCAGCAGTTGGAGGGGGACCGGGGAGCTGTTTTTT	CASSWRGTGELFF
.	.	TRBJ1-2	TRBV5-1	TGCGCCAGCAGCTTGGGGCAGGGAGGCAACTATGGCTACACCTTC	CASSLGQGGNYGYTF
.	.	TRBJ2-7	TRBV6-1	TGTGCCAGCGGCTTAGTTGGTTACGAGCAGTACTTC	CASGLVGYEQYF
.	.	TRBJ1-5	TRBV10-3	TGTGCCATCAGTGGCAGGGATAGCAATCAGCCCCAGCATTTT	CAISGRDSNQPQHF
.	.	TRBJ2-7	TRBV5-6	TGTGCCAGCAGCTTGGGCAGACCCCACCACGAGCAGTACTTC	CASSLGRPHHEQYF
.	few	TRBJ2-5	TRBV29-1	TGCAGCGTTGTGGCCCTGCCCCAAGAGACCCAGTACTTC	CSVVALPQETQYF
.	.	TRBJ2-7	TRBV23-1	TGCGCCAGCAGTCAATCGTACGGGACGGTAACCTCCTACGAGCAGTACTTC	CASSQSYGTVTSYEQYF
TRBD1	.	TRBJ1-2	TRBV10-3	TGTGCCATCAGTGACTATACAGGGGAGGGCTATGGCTACACCTTC	CAISDYTGEGYGYTF
.	.	TRBJ1-5	TRBV2	TGTGCCAGCAGTGGGGGGCCGGAGGCAGGGCCCCAGCATTTT	CASSGGPEAGPQHF
TRBD2	.	TRBJ2-7	TRBV5-1	TGCGCCAGCAGCTTGGGACTAGCGGGGGTCTACGAGCAGTACTTC	CASSLGLAGVYEQYF
.	.	TRBJ1-5	TRBV18	TGTGCCAGCTCACCAGGGTTTGACAATCAGCCCCAGCATTTT	CASSPGFDNQPQHF
.	.	TRBJ1-1	TRBV30	TGTGCCTGGAGTGGAGTGGGGCGTCCGAACACTGAAGCTTTCTTT	CAWSGVGRPNTEAFF
TRBD1	.	TRBJ1-4	TRBV7-9	TGTGCCAGCAGCTTAGGGCCCAGGGGGAGTGAAAAACTGTTTTTT	CASSLGPRGSEKLFF
.	.	TRBJ2-3	TRBV5-1	TGCGCCAGCAGCTTGGATTCTTCGAATACGCAGTATTTT	CASSLDSSNTQYF
TRBD1	.	TRBJ2-2	TRBV4-1	TGCGCCAGCGGTCAGGGGGCGCGGACCGGGGAGCTGTTTTTT	CASGQGARTGELFF
TRBD1	.	TRBJ1-1	TRBV6-1	TGTGCCAGCAGCGTCGACAGGGCGAACACTGAAGCTTTCTTT	CASSVDRANTEAFF
.	.	TRBJ2-1	TRBV29-1	TGCAGCGTTCAACAGGGCCCCCTTTACAATGAGCAGTTCTTC	CSVQQGPLYNEQFF
.	.	TRBJ1-1	TRBV6-5	TGTGCCAGCAGTTACGATCAGTGGAAAGTGAACACTGAAGCTTTCTTT	CASSYDQWKVNTEAFF
.	.	TRBJ1-5	TRBV10-3	TGTGCCATCAGTGAGTCCGGGGGGGGCAATCAGCCCCAGCATTTT	CAISESGGGNQPQHF
.	once	TRBJ2-5	TRBV4-3	TGCGCCAGCAACCGGGTGGGGAACGAAGAGACCCAGTACTTC	CASNRVGNEETQYF
TRBD1	.	TRBJ2-7	TRBV7-8	TGTGCCAGCAGCTCGACCACAGGGGCAGCTACCTGGGAGCAGTACTTC	CASSSTTGAATWEQYF
TRBD2	.	TRBJ2-2	TRBV19	TGTGCCAGCTCCCGACTAGCGGGGGATGGCGGGGAGCTGTTTTTT	CASSRLAGDGGELFF
.	.	TRBJ2-5	TRBV7-2	TGTGCCACCTCGACCCCACAAGAGACCCAGTACTTC	CATSTPQETQYF
.	.	TRBJ1-5	TRBV15	TGTGCCACCAGCAGATTTTCACGGGACGATCAGCCCCAGCATTTT	CATSRFSRDDQPQHF
.	.	TRBJ2-7	TRBV4-2	TGTGCCAGCAGCCAGACTCAGGTTTCCTACGAGCAGTACTTC	CASSQTQVSYEQYF
TRBD1	.	TRBJ2-7	TRBV5-1	TGCGCCAGCAGCTTAGAGGGACAATCAGGGGGAGAGCAGTACTTC	CASSLEGQSGGEQYF
.	.	TRBJ2-2	TRBV2	TGTGCCAGCAGTGAAGAGCCCCGCGGGGAGCTGTTTTTT	CASSEEPRGELFF
TRBD2	many	TRBJ2-1	TRBV6-5	TGTGCCAGCAGCTACGACCTAGCGGGGGCTTACAATGAGCAGTTCTTC	CASSYDLAGAYNEQFF
.	.	TRBJ1-1	TRBV7-8	TGTGCCAGCATCCGGGACATTGAAGCTTTCTTT	CASIRDIEAFF
TRBD1	.	TRBJ1-1	TRBV19	TGTGCCAGTACCAGGACAGGGGCGAGCACTGAAGCTTTCTTT	CASTRTGASTEAFF
.	.	TRBJ1-4	TRBV9	TGTGCCAGCAGCCCCGCGGGGGCGGGAAATGAAAAACTGTTTTTT	CASSPAGAGNEKLFF
.	.	TRBJ1-1	TRBV7-9	TGTGCCAGCAGACAGAGGGGCAGTGGAACTGAAGCTTTCTTT	CASRQRGSGTEAFF
.	.	TRBJ1-2	TRBV4-2	TGTGCCAGCAGCCAAGACGGCGGGTTGGACTATGGCTACACCTTC	CASSQDGGLDYGYTF
TRBD2	.	TRBJ2-2	TRBV5-4	TGTGCCAGCAGCTCCCAAATCGGCGGGGGGGCCCCCGGGGAGCTGTTTTTT	CASSSQIGGGAPGELFF
.	.	TRBJ2-1	TRBV9	TGTGCCAGCAGCTATTCGGGGCGGGACAATGAGCAGTTCTTC	CASSYSGRDNEQFF
.	.	TRBJ2-3	TRBV27	TGTGCCAGCAGTTGGAGCACAGATACGCAGTATTTT	CASSWSTDTQYF
TRBD1	.	TRBJ1-5	TRBV19	TGTGCCAGTGTGCCTGGACAGGGCAATCAGCCCCAGCATTTT	CASVPGQGNQPQHF
.	once	TRBJ2-7	TRBV18	TGTGCCAGCTCACTGCACCGGGACGGCGACTACGAGCAGTACTTC	CASSLHRDGDYEQYF
.	once	TRBJ2-1	TRBV2	TGTGCCAGCACCTCCGGTGGCAATGAGCAGTTCTTC	CASTSGGNEQFF